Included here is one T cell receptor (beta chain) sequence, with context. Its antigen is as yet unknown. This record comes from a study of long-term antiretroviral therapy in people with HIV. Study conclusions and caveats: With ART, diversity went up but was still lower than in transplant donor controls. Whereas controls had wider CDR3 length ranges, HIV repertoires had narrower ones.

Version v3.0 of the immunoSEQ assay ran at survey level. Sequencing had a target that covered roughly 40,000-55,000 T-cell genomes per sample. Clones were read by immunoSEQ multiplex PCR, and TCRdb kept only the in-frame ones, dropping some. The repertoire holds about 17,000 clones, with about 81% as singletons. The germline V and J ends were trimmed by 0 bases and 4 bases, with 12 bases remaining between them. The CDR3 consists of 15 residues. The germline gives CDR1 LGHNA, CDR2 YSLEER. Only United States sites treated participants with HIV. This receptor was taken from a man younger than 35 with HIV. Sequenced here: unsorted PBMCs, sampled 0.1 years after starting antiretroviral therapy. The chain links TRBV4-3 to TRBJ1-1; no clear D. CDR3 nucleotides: TGCGCCAGCAGCCAAGAGAGGGTCGAGAGCACTGAAGCTTTCTTT. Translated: CASSQERVESTEAFF.